This TCR beta chain stems from a study of T cells in Graves' hyperthyroidism and ophthalmopathy. Germline V lookup: CDR1 LGHNA, CDR2 YNFKEQ. The V gene lost 2 bases and the J gene lost 5 bases, with 17 bases spanning the gap. The CDR3 contains 16 residues. Comment on this clonotype: Antigen: not known.

Study-wide points: Appearing also in blood were most of the thyroid clonotypes expanded above 0.001.

What was amplified from RNA transcripts were TCR beta CDR3 regions. In the first-round RT-PCR of the TCR CDR3, the HTBI primer set was used. TCRdb reprocessed the multiplex PCR reads via MiXCR and lists one record per CDR3 protein. The table shows roughly 180,000 distinct CDR3 sequences, with about 9% occurring only once. Sequenced material: blood. This TCR was sampled from a woman younger than 30 with Graves' hyperthyroidism that later progressed to Graves' ophthalmopathy. V gene TRBV4-2 combines with J gene TRBJ2-3; D unclear. The CDR3 is CASSQYSFDGVDTQYF. In nucleotides, the CDR3 is TGTGCCAGCAGCCAATATTCTTTTGATGGGGTAGATACGCAGTATTTT.